The sequence of this T cell receptor beta chain was determined in a study of T cell responses to AZD1222 COVID-19 vaccine. Of note for this clone: Its matching antigen is unknown.

Germline V gene data show CDR1 as MNHEY and CDR2 as SVGAGI. V lost 8 bases and J lost 9, with 20 bases in between. The CDR3 extends over 15 amino acids. Study findings and constraints: Among the donors, most were white British and more were female, and clonal diversity was possibly underestimated. Among AZD1222 vaccinees, only six were seropositive at baseline. Regions left unmutated in variants are reportedly the target of nearly half of spike-specific TCRs.

Only in-frame clones appear in the TCRdb table, and some are missing; sequencing was by immunoSEQ multiplex PCR. The repertoire holds 95,000 to 130,000 clones, 92% seen once, with roughly 1.5% in the top ten. Samples with a second dose at about 4 or about 12 weeks were pooled together. This TCR was recovered from an adult who received the AZD1222 COVID-19 vaccine. V is TRBV6-5 and J is TRBJ1-6, with D perhaps TRBD1 (6 bases). This specimen was peripheral blood, taken 28 days after the second AZD1222 dose. CDR3 sequence reads: CASGLSTGRSSPLHF. The CDR3 nucleotides read TGTGCCAGCGGTCTATCCACAGGGAGGAGTTCACCCCTCCACTTT.